The clone carrying this TCR beta chain turned up a few times. These data originate in a study of blood T cell repertoires in COVID-19. TCRdb's table, derived via immunoSEQ multiplex PCR, lists solely in-frame clones and lacks some. The profile covers 400,000 to 450,000 clones, with around 87% appearing a single time and 0.95% to 1.3% taken by the ten largest. Recovered participants had two consecutive negative NP/OP PCR tests, healthcare professional clearance, or symptom resolution. The ends lost 5 bases at V and 3 bases at J; junction bases unmatched: 6. The CDR3 has 14 residues. Germline lookup yields CDR1 MDHEN and CDR2 SYDVKM.

This TCR was sampled from a man aged 30 to 45 who had recovered from COVID-19. The sample was PBMCs or T cells enriched from blood (not recorded which). The V gene is TRBV28, the J gene TRBJ2-7, with 8 bases that match TRBD2. CDR3 sequence: CASSPAGVFYEQYF. The CDR3, as DNA: TGTGCCAGCAGTCCAGCGGGAGTCTTCTACGAGCAGTACTTC.